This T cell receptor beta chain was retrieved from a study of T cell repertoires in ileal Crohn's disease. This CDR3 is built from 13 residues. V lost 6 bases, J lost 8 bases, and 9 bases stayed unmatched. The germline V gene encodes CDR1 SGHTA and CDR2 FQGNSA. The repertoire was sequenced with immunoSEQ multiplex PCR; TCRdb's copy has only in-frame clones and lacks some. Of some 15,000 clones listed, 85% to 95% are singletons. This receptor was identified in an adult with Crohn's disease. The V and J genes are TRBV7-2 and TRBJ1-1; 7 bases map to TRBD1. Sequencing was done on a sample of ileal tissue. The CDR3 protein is CASSQGVGIEAFF. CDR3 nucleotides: TGTGCCAGCAGTCAGGGGGTTGGCATAGAAGCTTTCTTT.